This entry lists 5 T cell receptor beta chains sequenced from one sample in a study of post-analysis software for immune sequencing data. Broader study findings: When patients were compared with controls, roughly five TRBV segments were more frequent, TRBV5-6, TRBV5-1 and TRBV20-1 among them.

These receptors' targets are unknown. Unique molecular identifiers were present in the TCR beta cDNA libraries. Each CDR3 protein is one row after TCRdb ran MiXCR on the PCR reads. This sample carries about 570,000 distinct CDR3 sequences, around 34% of them seen once, and the ten largest clones take approximately 6%. What was sequenced was blood. These receptors originate from a girl aged 2 to 17 with multiple sclerosis.

This clonotype was seen at least ten times. This chain links TRBV13 with TRBJ2-5; unclear D gene. The V end lost 3 bases, the J end lost 4 bases, and 9 bases lay between the germline ends. Germline assignment: CDR1 PRHDT and CDR2 FYEKMQ (reference sequence). There are 13 residues in the CDR3. This chain's CDR3 is CASSLSLGETQYF. For the CDR3, the DNA is TGTGCCAGCAGCTTGTCCCTAGGAGAGACCCAGTACTTC.

Regarding this clonotype: This CDR3 is missing its conserved last phenylalanine or tryptophan, likely due to a read error. This rearrangement joins TRBV20-1 to TRBJ2-7; D is possibly TRBD1 or TRBD2 (6 bases each). There are 16 residues in the CDR3. The ends were cut back, 0 bases at V and 4 bases at J, with 19 bases in the middle. Per germline, CDR1 DFQATT and CDR2 SNEGSKA (reference sequence). In DNA, the CDR3 is TGCAGTGCTAGAGATGGGGATGGGGGGCGCTGTTACGAGCAGTACTTA. Translated: CSARDGDGGRCYEQYL.

For this clonotype: An end of the junction does not agree with germline; a read error may underlie this. This chain connects TRBV12-3 or TRBV12-4 to TRBJ1-4; unclear D gene. The CDR3 spans 16 residues. The chain's CDR3 is CASSFLGSATDEKLFF. Written as DNA, the CDR3 is TGTGCCAGCAGTTTCTTGGGTTCAGCAACTGATGAAAAACTGTTTTTT.

This clonotype was seen a handful of times. This rearrangement joins TRBV7-9 to TRBJ1-2; 8 positions agree with TRBD1. Per the germline V gene, CDR1 is SEHNR and CDR2 is FQNEAQ (reference sequence). The length of the CDR3 is 15 residues. Trimming cost V 5 bases and J 4 bases; bases outside gene matches: 9. Here the CDR3 DNA reads TGTGCCAGCAGCCCGACAGGGGAAGGCGGCTATGGCTACACCTTC. Translating gives CASSPTGEGGYGYTF. The complete variable domain, with remaining parts taken from reference TRBV7-9 and TRBJ1-2, reads DTGVSQNPRHKITKRGQNVTFRCDPISEHNRLYWYRQTLGQGPEFLTYFQNEAQLEKSRLLSDRFSAERPKGSFSTLEIQRTEQGDSAMYLCASSPTGEGGYGYTFGSGTRLTVV.

This rearrangement joins TRBV6-1 to TRBJ2-5; D is possibly TRBD2 (5 bases). Germline V gene data show CDR1 as MNHNS and CDR2 as SASEGT. This CDR3 is 12 amino acids long. The V end was cut by 8 bases, the J end by 3 bases, with 10 bases between. The CDR3 bases are TGTGCCAGCGAGGGCCTAGAAGAGACCCAGTACTTC. This codes for CASEGLEETQYF.